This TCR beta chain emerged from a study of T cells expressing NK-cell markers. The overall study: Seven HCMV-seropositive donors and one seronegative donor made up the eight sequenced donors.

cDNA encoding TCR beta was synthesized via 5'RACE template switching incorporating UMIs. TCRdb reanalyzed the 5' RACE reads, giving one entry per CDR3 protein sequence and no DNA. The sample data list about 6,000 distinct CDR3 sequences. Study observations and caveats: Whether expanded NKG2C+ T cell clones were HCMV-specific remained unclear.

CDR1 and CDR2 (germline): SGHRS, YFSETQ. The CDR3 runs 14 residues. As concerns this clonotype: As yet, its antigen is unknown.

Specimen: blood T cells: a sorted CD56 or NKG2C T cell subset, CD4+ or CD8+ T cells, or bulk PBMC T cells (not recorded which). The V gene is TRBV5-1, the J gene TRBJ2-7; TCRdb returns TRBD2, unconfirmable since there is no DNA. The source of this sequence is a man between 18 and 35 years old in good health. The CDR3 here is CASSLGEAYYEQYF.